The 16 T cell receptor beta chains below were found in one sample sequenced in a study of blood T cells in healthy people across ages. Primers used in a second PCR of roughly 7 to 12 cycles were a sample-barcoded 5' primer and a J-beta primer mix. TCRdb itself ran the 5' RACE reads through MiXCR, one entry per CDR3 protein. The profile shows about 1 million distinct CDR3 sequences, approximately 25% of them singletons. These records were also assigned to another study, of T cells of mothers and their children.

The sequencing sample was made of blood. Receptor source: a girl aged 2 to 9 in good health.

This chain connects TRBV29-1 to TRBJ2-5; D unclear. The germline gives CDR1 SQVTM, CDR2 ANQGSEA. This CDR3 spans 12 amino acids. Trimming cost V 0 bases and J 3 bases, with 5 bases left between them. CDR3 loop: CSVEDPKETQYF. The CDR3 DNA follows: TGCAGCGTTGAAGACCCGAAAGAGACCCAGTACTTC.

This chain uses TRBV20-1 with TRBJ1-1; D perhaps matches TRBD1 (6 bases). The CDR3 length is 12 residues. CDR1 and CDR2 (germline): DFQATT, SNEGSKA (reference sequence). With 0 bases removed from V and 10 bases from J, the gap between germline ends came to 12 bases. Here the CDR3 reads CSARDPTGGAFF. CDR3 DNA: TGCAGTGCTAGAGACCCGACAGGAGGAGCTTTCTTT.

The chain recombines TRBV20-1 with TRBJ2-5, with D tentatively TRBD2 (6 bases). V was pared by 3 bases and J by 5 bases, with 10 bases between. This CDR3 is built from 12 residues. Germline values: CDR1 DFQATT, CDR2 SNEGSKA (reference sequence). The CDR3 nucleotides read TGCAGTGCTAGCGCACGGGGGGAGACCCAGTACTTC. This encodes CSASARGETQYF.

With regard to this clonotype: An end of the junction differs from the germline gene, which may be a read error. This chain joins TRBV7-2 and TRBJ2-3, with 8 nucleotides matching TRBD2. From germline, CDR1 is SGHTA and CDR2 FQGNSA. There are 15 residues in the CDR3. The CDR3 nucleotides are TGTGACAGCAGCTTTACTAGCGGTAGCACAGATACGCGGTATTTT. Protein product: CDSSFTSGSTDTRYF. Filled out from reference TRBV7-2 and TRBJ2-3, the complete variable domain reads GAGVSQSPSNKVTEKGKDVELRCDPISGHTALYWYRQSLGQGLEFLIYFQGNSAPDKSGLPSDRFSAERTGGSVSTLTIQRTQQEDSAVYLCDSSFTSGSTDTRYFGPGTRLTVL.

This clonotype has only a few counts. The genes are TRBV29-1 and TRBJ1-3; possible D gene TRBD1, 5 bases. CDR1 and CDR2 from the germline V gene are SQVTM and ANQGSEA. Trimming stripped 3 bases from V and 4 bases from J, with 13 bases between. This CDR3 is built from 14 residues. The CDR3: CSVDSTDSGNTIYF. The DNA of the CDR3 is TGCAGCGTTGATTCTACTGACAGCGGAAACACCATATATTTT.

This clonotype was observed a handful of times. The CDR3 bases are TGTGCCAGCCTAGCCGGTCCCCTCGCCTACAATGAGCAGTTCTTC. Residues: CASLAGPLAYNEQFF. The V call is TRBV12-3 or TRBV12-4, the J call TRBJ2-1, with TRBD2 as a possible D gene (5 bases). Trimming left V 8 bases short and J 2 bases short, with 16 bases between. This CDR3 is built from 15 residues.

The chain carries TRBV20-1 and TRBJ1-4; maybe TRBD1 (6 bases). V gave up 5 bases and J gave up 5 bases, with 12 bases separating them. The CDR3 is 13 amino acids. Germline CDR1 and CDR2: DFQATT and SNEGSKA (reference sequence). The CDR3 DNA reads TGCAGTGCTGCGACAGGTGGGAATGAAAAACTGTTTTTT. It encodes CSAATGGNEKLFF.

J is TRBJ2-1 and V is TRBV20-1; 7 nucleotides match TRBD2. Looked up from germline, CDR1 is DFQATT and CDR2 is SNEGSKA (reference sequence). CDR3 size: 16 residues. V was clipped by 0 bases and J by 0 bases; unmatched bases: 5. DNA for the CDR3: TGCAGTGCTAGAGATAGGGGCGGGAGCTCCTACAATGAGCAGTTCTTC. This gives the protein CSARDRGGSSYNEQFF.

The gene calls are TRBV7-9 and TRBJ2-7; D is uncertain. V was pared by 5 bases and J by 4 bases, with 12 bases between. The CDR3 contains 13 residues. Per the germline V gene, CDR1 is SEHNR and CDR2 is FQNEAQ (reference sequence). The CDR3 region has the DNA TGTGCCAGCAGCCCACAGACCGAATACGAGCAGTACTTC. This codes for CASSPQTEYEQYF.

The CDR3 DNA is TGTGCCAGCAGCCAAGATTCTAGATACAATGAGCAGTTCTTC. The encoded protein is CASSQDSRYNEQFF. The chain has TRBV3-1 and TRBJ2-1; D ambiguous. This CDR3 has 14 amino acids. Trimming shortened V by 0 bases and J by 4 bases, and 7 bases separated the two germline ends. Per the germline V gene, CDR1 is LGHDT and CDR2 is YNNKEL (reference sequence).

The chain recombines TRBV7-2 with TRBJ1-4; D possibly corresponds to TRBD1 (5 bases). V shed 10 bases and J shed 5 bases, with 11 bases lying between them. Looked up from germline, CDR1 is SGHTA and CDR2 is FQGNSA. CDR3 size: 12 residues. CDR3 coding DNA: TGTGCCACCGGGACCAGGAATGAAAAACTGTTTTTT. Protein product: CATGTRNEKLFF.

This clonotype was found a few times. This rearrangement joins TRBV12-3 or TRBV12-4 to TRBJ2-5; 7 bases match TRBD2. The end of the DNA is better explained by TRBJ2-1, so the J call may be wrong. This CDR3 comprises 17 residues. This chain's CDR3 is CASSSGPSRGGWDEQFF. The CDR3 DNA follows: TGTGCCAGCAGTTCCGGTCCTTCGCGCGGGGGTTGGGATGAGCAGTTCTTC.

This clonotype came up a few times. V and J are TRBV29-1 and TRBJ2-1, with D perhaps matching TRBD2 (6 bases). The length of the CDR3 is 13 residues. CDR1 is SQVTM and CDR2 is ANQGSEA in the germline V gene. Trimming took off 8 bases at V and 10 bases at J, with 21 bases between the two ends. The chain's CDR3 is CSSTGLGVSEQFF. The CDR3 region has the DNA TGCAGCTCCACGGGACTCGGAGTGTCGGAGCAGTTCTTC.

This clonotype was seen more than once but under ten times. In DNA, the CDR3 is TGTGCCAGCAGCTCAAGGTTCGGGACGTCGGGCCTTGAGCAGTTCTTC. This encodes CASSSRFGTSGLEQFF. This chain links TRBV5-6 with TRBJ2-1, with D perhaps given as TRBD1 or TRBD2 (5 bases each). Germline loops: CDR1 SGHDT, CDR2 YYEEEE. This CDR3 spans 16 amino acids. Trimming took off 3 bases at V and 9 bases at J, with 22 bases between the two ends.

V gene TRBV4-2 combines with J gene TRBJ2-2, with 8 nucleotides matching TRBD2. The V gene end was trimmed by 0 bases and the J gene end by 5 bases; junction bases not matched to a gene: 5. Germline CDR1 is LGHNA and CDR2 is YNFKEQ. The CDR3 totals 16 residues. As DNA, the CDR3 is TGTGCCAGCAGCCAAGAGCCGGGAGGGGGGACCGGGGAGCTGTTTTTT. It encodes CASSQEPGGGTGELFF.

The rearrangement links TRBV5-1 to TRBJ1-2; a possible D gene is TRBD1 (6 bases). Between the trimmed V and J ends, which lost 4 bases and 8 bases, there was a span of 15 bases. Germline CDR1 and CDR2: SGHRS and YFSETQ. This CDR3 region has 13 residues. This CDR3 is CASSTDSSLGYTF. CDR3 nucleotides: TGCGCCAGCAGCACGGACAGCTCACTGGGCTACACCTTC.